Below are 26 T cell receptor beta chains sequenced from a single sample in a study of regulatory T cells in long-lasting Graves disease. Time point here: persistent/refractory GD, antithyroid drugs over 5 years with positive TRAb. There was RNA extracted from PBMCs, and the TCR library was made from it. Relying on iRepertoire HTBI primers and Arm-PCR of CDR3 regions, the team built TCR beta libraries. MiXCR was run by TCRdb on the multiplex PCR reads, yielding one entry per CDR3 protein. Of about 460,000 distinct CDR3 sequences in the sample, around a fifth are singletons; the top ten hold 13%. The sample consisted of peripheral blood mononuclear cells (PBMCs), taken when the disease was refractory, from a patient treated with antithyroid drugs. Receptors originate from a female donor with Graves disease.

In its sample, this clonotype was seen once. The V and J genes are TRBV15 and TRBJ1-5; no clear D. This CDR3 is 12 amino acids long. Between the trimmed V and J ends, which lost 2 bases and 7 bases, there was a span of 6 bases. Germline V gives CDR1 LNHNV, CDR2 YYDKDF (reference sequence). DNA for the CDR3: TGTGCCACCAGCAGATCAGGACAGCCCCAGCATTTT. Translating gives CATSRSGQPQHF.

The rearrangement uses TRBV11-2 and TRBJ2-7; TRBD1 might be the D (6 bases). CDR3 length equals 16 residues. Trimming took off 5 bases at V and 2 bases at J, with 19 bases between the two ends. Germline V CDR1 and CDR2: SGHAT, FQNNGV. The CDR3 reads CASSRSIRTEAYEQYF. CDR3 coding DNA: TGTGCCAGCAGCCGTAGCATTCGGACAGAGGCCTACGAGCAGTACTTC. Supplemented by reference TRBV11-2 and TRBJ2-7, the full variable domain reads EAGVAQSPRYKIIEKRQSVAFWCNPISGHATLYWYQQILGQGPKLLIQFQNNGVVDDSQLPKDRFSAERLKGVDSTLKIQPAKLEDSAVYLCASSRSIRTEAYEQYFGPGTRLTVT.

The chain recombines TRBV30 with TRBJ2-7, with TRBD2 identical over 7 bases. The germline V gene has CDR1 GTSNPN and CDR2 SVGIG (reference sequence). Losses at the gene ends were 8 bases for V and 0 bases for J; bases not matched to a gene: 13. This CDR3 has 15 residues. The CDR3 nucleotides are TGTGCCGGGACGGCTTCGGGGGGTTTCTCCTACGAGCAGTACTTC. This sequence encodes CAGTASGGFSYEQYF.

This clonotype was seen at least ten times. V usage is TRBV6-1 and J usage is TRBJ1-1; D may be TRBD1 (6 bases). The CDR3 is 16 amino acids. Germline V gene data show CDR1 as MNHNS and CDR2 as SASEGT. Trimming pared 4 bases from V and 0 bases from J, leaving 15 bases between. CDR3 bases: TGTGCCAGCAGTGGTGCAGGGGTCCAAATGAACACTGAAGCTTTCTTT. Translating gives CASSGAGVQMNTEAFF.

Ten or more counts support this clonotype. The chain is built from TRBV5-1 and TRBJ1-1; D unresolved. The CDR3 has 14 residues. Germline V gives CDR1 SGHRS, CDR2 YFSETQ. Trimming shortened V by 3 bases and J by 3 bases, and 12 bases separated the two germline ends. CDR3 residues: CASSSSDGDTEAFF. The CDR3 DNA reads as TGCGCCAGCAGCTCCTCCGACGGGGACACTGAAGCTTTCTTT.

This clonotype was seen many times. The chain is built from TRBV20-1 and TRBJ1-4; 11 bases are shared with TRBD1. Germline CDR1 is DFQATT and CDR2 is SNEGSKA (reference sequence). The trim removed 1 base at V and 8 bases at J, leaving 6 bases unmatched. This CDR3 has 15 residues. DNA of the CDR3: TGCAGTGCTAGAGGGACAGGGGGCTATGGGGAAAAACTGTTTTTT. This sequence encodes CSARGTGGYGEKLFF.

The table lists this clonotype with many counts. The chain combines TRBV12-3 or TRBV12-4 with TRBJ1-5, with D unclear. Trimming removed 8 bases from V and 7 bases from J, with 18 bases in between. The CDR3 totals 14 residues. CDR3 DNA sequence: TGTGCCAGCGGGGAGGTTAGTCTCGGACAGCCCCAGCATTTT. Its protein is CASGEVSLGQPQHF.

The rearrangement links TRBV7-9 to TRBJ1-2, with D uncertain. The germline V and J ends were trimmed by 5 bases and 8 bases, with 12 bases remaining between them. Germline V gives CDR1 SEHNR, CDR2 FQNEAQ (reference sequence). This CDR3 contains 12 residues. As DNA, the CDR3 is TGTGCCAGCAGCATGGACCTAGGAGGCTACACCTTC. This gives the protein CASSMDLGGYTF.

This clonotype was found a few times. The genes are TRBV27 and TRBJ1-1; D gene ambiguous. The CDR3 has 14 residues. Germline V CDR1 and CDR2: MNHEY, SMNVEV (reference sequence). V gave up 1 base and J gave up 1 base, with 7 bases separating them. The CDR3 DNA reads as TGTGCCAGCAGTTTATTCCCGAAGAACACTGAAGCTTTCTTT. It is translated as CASSLFPKNTEAFF.

This clonotype occurred many times. V gene TRBV30 combines with J gene TRBJ1-6, with 8 nucleotides matching TRBD1. Trimming at V came to 5 bases and at J to 8 bases, leaving 2 bases not matched to a gene. The CDR3 runs to 12 residues. Germline-derived CDR1 and CDR2 are GTSNPN and SVGIG (reference sequence). CDR3 residues: CAWGQGDSPLHF. CDR3 in DNA: TGTGCCTGGGGACAGGGAGATTCACCCCTCCACTTT.

This chain links TRBV20-1 with TRBJ1-5; 10 nucleotides match TRBD1. Trimming at V came to 5 bases and at J to 6 bases, leaving 4 bases not matched to a gene. The germline gives CDR1 DFQATT, CDR2 SNEGSKA (reference sequence). The length of the CDR3 is 13 residues. CDR3 loop: CSAWTGGAQPQHF. DNA of the CDR3: TGCAGTGCTTGGACAGGGGGGGCTCAGCCCCAGCATTTT.

This clonotype was found many times. The genes are TRBV27 and TRBJ1-2, with a possible D match to TRBD1 (5 bases). The CDR3 runs to 16 residues. Trimming took 5 bases from V and 4 from J, leaving 20 bases between them. CDR1 MNHEY and CDR2 SMNVEV come from the germline V gene (reference sequence). The CDR3 DNA reads TGTGCCAGCAGTGGGTTCGAGGGGCCAACTCCCTATGGCTACACCTTC. Translation: CASSGFEGPTPYGYTF.

The rearrangement links TRBV6-1 to TRBJ1-1; the D gene is possibly TRBD1 (6 bases). This CDR3 is 16 amino acids long. Germline-derived CDR1 and CDR2 are MNHNS and SASEGT. V lost 6 bases and J lost 1, with 18 bases in between. CDR3 protein: CASRRGGALGNTEAFF. CDR3 nucleotide sequence: TGTGCCAGCAGGCGGGGGGGGGCGCTTGGGAACACTGAAGCTTTCTTT.

This rearrangement joins TRBV30 to TRBJ2-2; 7 nucleotides line up with TRBD2. The germline V gene has CDR1 GTSNPN and CDR2 SVGIG (reference sequence). V gave up 5 bases and J gave up 1 base; unmatched junction bases: 10. This CDR3 has 16 amino acids. The CDR3 spells CAWAGNLAVNTGELFF. In DNA form, the CDR3 reads TGTGCCTGGGCGGGAAACCTAGCGGTGAACACCGGGGAGCTGTTTTTT. The full variable domain, its missing parts supplied by reference TRBV30 and TRBJ2-2, is SQTIHQWPATLVQPVGSPLSLECTVEGTSNPNLYWYRQAAGRGLQLLFYSVGIGQISSEVPQNLSASRPQDRQFILSSKKLLLSDSGFYLCAWAGNLAVNTGELFFGEGSRLTVL.

This clonotype showed up just a few times. The chain links TRBV20-1 to TRBJ2-7; 8 bases line up with TRBD2. The germline V gene has CDR1 DFQATT and CDR2 SNEGSKA (reference sequence). V was clipped by 7 bases and J by 3 bases; unmatched bases: 14. The CDR3 is made up of 15 amino acids. CDR3 protein: CSGQPRAGGYYEQYF. The CDR3 DNA reads TGCAGTGGTCAACCCCGGGCGGGGGGTTACTACGAGCAGTACTTC.

V is TRBV4-3 and J is TRBJ1-2; D call uncertain. V was shortened by 3 bases and J by 7 bases, with 9 bases between the two germline ends. The CDR3 is 12 residues long. Germline values: CDR1 LGHNA, CDR2 YSLEER. The CDR3 here is CASSQERGGYTF. DNA for the CDR3: TGCGCCAGCAGCCAGGAGAGAGGTGGCTACACCTTC.

The chain carries TRBV19 and TRBJ1-1; D call uncertain. Germline lookup yields CDR1 LNHDA and CDR2 SQIVND (reference sequence). Trimming removed 6 bases at V and 10 bases at J, with 21 bases between. CDR3 length equals 14 residues. CDR3 in DNA: TGTGCCAGTAGAAACGAGCCTTTTATGAACCGAGCTTTCTTT. Translated, it gives CASRNEPFMNRAFF.

This clonotype was detected a few times. CDR3: CASRGSSGIYNEQFF. The CDR3 nucleotides read TGTGCCAGCCGAGGGTCTAGCGGGATCTACAATGAGCAGTTCTTC. This chain links TRBV2 with TRBJ2-1; TRBD2 agrees at 9 bases. Germline V gene sequence: CDR1 SNHLY, CDR2 FYNNEI. Germline trimming cut 8 bases from V and 3 bases from J; bases unmatched to any gene: 8. This CDR3 contains 15 residues. Variable domain in full (rest from reference TRBV2 and TRBJ2-1): EPEVTQTPSHQVTQMGQEVILRCVPISNHLYFYWYRQILGQKVEFLVSFYNNEISEKSEIFDDQFSVERPDGSNFTLKIRSTKLEDSAMYFCASRGSSGIYNEQFFGPGTRLTVL.

The sample holds many counts of this clonotype. V gene TRBV7-3 combines with J gene TRBJ1-1, with no clear D. Per germline, CDR1 SGHTA and CDR2 FQGTGA. The CDR3 consists of 14 residues. Trimming took off 5 bases at V and 3 bases at J, with 13 bases between the two ends. The chain's CDR3 is CASSRAYGDTEAFF. The CDR3 region has the DNA TGTGCCAGCAGCCGAGCATACGGGGACACTGAAGCTTTCTTT.

This clonotype has only a few counts. V and J are TRBV7-6 and TRBJ1-3; unclear D gene. The V gene's germline CDR1 is SGHVS and CDR2 FNYEAQ. CDR3 length: 14 amino acids. The V end was cut by 6 bases, the J end by 4 bases, with 13 bases between. CDR3 bases: TGTGCCAGCAGTCATGGAGGGTCAGGAAACACCATATATTTT. Its translation is CASSHGGSGNTIYF. Complete variable domain (other parts from reference TRBV7-6 and TRBJ1-3): GAGVSQSPRYKVTKRGQDVALRCDPISGHVSLYWYRQALGQGPEFLTYFNYEAQQDKSGLPNDRFSAERPEGSISTLTIQRTEQRDSAMYRCASSHGGSGNTIYFGEGSWLTVV.

V usage is TRBV13 and J usage is TRBJ2-7; the match to TRBD1 covers 8 bases. The V segment lost 4 bases and the J segment 7 bases; nucleotides outside the gene matches: 12. CDR3 length: 15 amino acids. In germline, CDR1 is PRHDT, CDR2 FYEKMQ (reference sequence). This CDR3 reads CASSYRDRPLGEQYF. CDR3 DNA sequence: TGTGCCAGCAGCTACCGGGACAGGCCCCTCGGGGAGCAGTACTTC.

This clonotype has just a few counts. This chain connects TRBV20-1 to TRBJ2-7, with 8 bases identical to TRBD1. With V trimmed by 3 bases and J by 4 bases, 8 bases remained unmatched. Germline CDR1 reads DFQATT; CDR2 reads SNEGSKA (reference sequence). This CDR3 comprises 14 residues. CDR3 DNA: TGCAGTGCTAGGGGGGACAGGTTGGATTACGAGCAGTACTTC. Translated: CSARGDRLDYEQYF.

The chain carries TRBV27 and TRBJ1-2; 7 bases are a match to TRBD1. Per germline, CDR1 MNHEY and CDR2 SMNVEV (reference sequence). The CDR3 length is 15 residues. V dropped 5 bases and J dropped 2; count of bases not matched to a gene: 8. This CDR3 reads CASSPYRGKNYGYTF. The CDR3 DNA is TGTGCCAGCAGTCCCTACAGGGGAAAGAACTATGGCTACACCTTC.

The V gene is TRBV7-2, the J gene TRBJ1-2; maybe TRBD1 (5 bases). This CDR3 contains 16 residues. The V gene lost 5 bases and the J gene lost 0 bases, with 16 bases spanning the gap. The germline CDR1 and CDR2 sequences are SGHTA and FQGNSA. The chain's CDR3 is CASSGGGDGANYGYTF. The CDR3 coding sequence is TGTGCCAGCAGCGGAGGCGGGGACGGAGCTAACTATGGCTACACCTTC.

Many counts were recorded for this clonotype. The rearrangement links TRBV20-1 to TRBJ2-5, with no clear D. V lost 3 bases, J lost 2 bases, and 10 bases lay in between. CDR1 DFQATT and CDR2 SNEGSKA come from the germline V gene (reference sequence). The CDR3 sequence is 13 residues long. CDR3 amino acids: CSARGSTQETQYF. CDR3 DNA sequence: TGCAGTGCTAGGGGCAGCACGCAAGAGACCCAGTACTTC.

Only a few counts were recorded for this clonotype. This rearrangement joins TRBV27 to TRBJ1-5, with 10 bases fitting TRBD1. Germline CDR1 reads MNHEY; CDR2 reads SMNVEV (reference sequence). This CDR3 is 14 amino acids long. The J segment lost 5 bases and the V segment lost 6 bases, leaving 4 bases of the junction unmatched. The CDR3 region has the DNA TGTGCCAGCAGGCAGACAGGGGGCTATCAGCCCCAGCATTTT. This encodes CASRQTGGYQPQHF.